One and the same sample provided the 27 T cell receptor beta chains below, sequenced in a study of human T cells and chemical hapten exposure. Time point defined: pre-sensitization, week 0. Documented treatment: therapeutic diphenylcyclopropenone sensitization with weekly scalp DPC. Each CDR3 protein gets one entry after TCRdb re-called the RACE reads with MiXCR. Of over 55,000 distinct CDR3 sequences detected, 8% to 10% appear once; the ten largest clones hold approximately 9.9%. The sample here was whole blood, taken in connection with sensitization to the hapten diphenylcyclopropenone (DPC). The receptors derive from a man aged 35-49 years with alopecia areata. Some clones in this sample may be carry-over from other donors' samples.

This clonotype has a handful of counts. The rearrangement links TRBV20-1 to TRBJ2-1, with 9 bases fitting TRBD2. The V segment lost 5 bases and the J segment 8 bases; nucleotides outside the gene matches: 10. CDR3 length: 14 amino acids. Germline V gives CDR1 DFQATT, CDR2 SNEGSKA (reference sequence). This CDR3 is CSASRAGGFDEQFF. The CDR3 nucleotides are TGCAGTGCTTCTCGAGCGGGAGGATTCGATGAGCAGTTCTTC.

This clonotype was counted only a few times. The chain combines TRBV21-1 with TRBJ2-1; the tabulated D call, TRBD2, remains unverified against the DNA. TRBV21-1 is shown as a pseudogene. The length of the CDR3 is 18 residues. The CDR3 spells CASSKGGVVQGPYNEQFF. DNA of the CDR3: TGTGCCAGCAGCAAAGGAGGCGTAGTTCAGGGCCCCTACAATGAGCAGTTCTTC.

The sample holds a few counts of this clonotype. The chain recombines TRBV9 with TRBJ1-6, with a weak D call TRBD1 (6 bases). Germline CDR1 and CDR2: SGDLS and YYNGEE. CDR3 size: 15 residues. With 0 bases removed from V and 7 bases from J, the gap between germline ends came to 11 bases. CDR3 region: CASSVDPGGNSPLHF. The DNA for the CDR3 is TGTGCCAGCAGCGTAGATCCGGGGGGCAATTCACCCCTCCACTTT.

This clonotype was recorded at least ten times. The CDR3 reads CASSKHRLAGGPEQYF. The DNA of the CDR3 is TGTGCCAGCAGTAAACACCGCCTAGCGGGAGGACCCGAGCAGTACTTC. This sequence joins TRBV7-8 and TRBJ2-7, with 11 bases lining up with TRBD2. Per germline, CDR1 SGHVS and CDR2 FQNEAQ. The CDR3 has 16 residues. The V segment lost 6 bases and the J segment 6 bases; nucleotides outside the gene matches: 13.

This chain joins TRBV5-6 and TRBJ2-4, with D perhaps TRBD1 (6 bases). The V gene's germline CDR1 is SGHDT and CDR2 YYEEEE. Trimming took 4 bases from V and 8 from J, leaving 13 bases between them. The CDR3 is 13 amino acids. The CDR3 spells CASSPDSQDIQYF. The CDR3 nucleotides read TGTGCCAGCAGCCCGGACAGTCAAGACATTCAGTACTTC.

V and J are TRBV7-2 and TRBJ2-6; possibly TRBD2 for D (6 bases). Germline CDR1 reads SGHTA; CDR2 reads FQGNSA. Trimming pared 5 bases from V and 0 bases from J, leaving 14 bases between. This CDR3 has 17 amino acids. The DNA of the CDR3 is TGTGCCAGCAGCCCAGGGTTGCGGGGCTCTGGGGCCAACGTCCTGACTTTC. This codes for CASSPGLRGSGANVLTF.

This clonotype was seen ten or more times. The chain couples TRBV11-2 to TRBJ2-3; no clear D. Germline V gene lookup returns CDR1 SGHAT and CDR2 FQNNGV. V gave up 1 base and J gave up 6 bases, with 14 bases separating them. CDR3 length equals 15 residues. The CDR3 region is CASSLVRVPHDTQYF. The CDR3 DNA follows: TGTGCCAGCAGCTTAGTTAGGGTACCGCACGATACGCAGTATTTT.

The CDR3 nucleotides read TGCAGCGTCAAAGGTGGGACAGCGAGCTCCTACGAGCAGTACTTC. Amino acids: CSVKGGTASSYEQYF. The chain joins TRBV29-1 to TRBJ2-7; 7 positions agree with TRBD1. The CDR3 is made up of 15 amino acids. The V gene end was trimmed by 6 bases and the J gene end by 0 bases; junction bases not matched to a gene: 11. Germline values: CDR1 SQVTM, CDR2 ANQGSEA.

The rearrangement joins TRBV6-2 or TRBV6-3 to TRBJ2-7, with TRBD2 matching 9 bases. Germline CDR1 reads MNHEY; CDR2 reads SVGEGT. This CDR3 contains 15 residues. With 0 bases clipped from V and 4 bases from J, the junction kept 4 bases outside the gene matches. CDR3: CASSYSSGRVYEQYF. CDR3 DNA sequence: TGTGCCAGCAGTTACTCTAGCGGGAGAGTGTACGAGCAGTACTTC.

This chain joins TRBV28 and TRBJ2-7; 7 nucleotides agree with TRBD1. This CDR3 region has 14 residues. The junction had 9 bases not matched to a gene; V was cut back by 6 bases and J by 4 bases. Germline CDR1 and CDR2: MDHEN and SYDVKM. CDR3 amino acids: CASREPGQLYEQYF. The CDR3 region has the DNA TGTGCCAGCAGGGAACCGGGACAGTTGTACGAGCAGTACTTC.

The chain carries TRBV12-3 or TRBV12-4 and TRBJ2-3; 8 bases are a match to TRBD1. Germline trimming cut 5 bases from V and 6 bases from J; bases unmatched to any gene: 7. The CDR3 totals 14 residues. The DNA of the CDR3 is TGTGCCAGCAGTCCAGGACAGGGTTTCGATACGCAGTATTTT. Its protein is CASSPGQGFDTQYF.

This clonotype came up a few times. This chain uses TRBV6-6 with TRBJ2-5; 9 bases fit TRBD2. V was pared by 5 bases and J by 4 bases, with 11 bases of the junction left unmatched. Looked up from germline, CDR1 is MNHNY and CDR2 is SVGAGI (reference sequence). The length of the CDR3 is 16 residues. The CDR3 DNA follows: TGTGCCAGCAGTCCACTTGGGCGGGAGGGAGCAGAGACCCAGTACTTC. Translating it yields CASSPLGREGAETQYF.

V gene TRBV28 combines with J gene TRBJ1-5; D is unresolved. Trimming shortened V by 4 bases and J by 2 bases, and 6 bases separated the two germline ends. CDR3 length: 13 residues. The germline gives CDR1 MDHEN, CDR2 SYDVKM. CDR3 nucleotides: TGTGCCAGCAGTTCCGGCGGCAATCAGCCCCAGCATTTT. Protein: CASSSGGNQPQHF.

There are many counts of this clonotype. The chain uses TRBV28 and TRBJ2-7; D may match TRBD1 or TRBD2 (5 bases each). Germline V gene lookup returns CDR1 MDHEN and CDR2 SYDVKM. V shed 1 base and J shed 12 bases, with 10 bases lying between them. This CDR3 has 11 amino acids. Here the CDR3 reads CASSLLGDAYF. CDR3 sequence (DNA): TGTGCCAGCAGTTTATTGGGGGATGCGTACTTC. Variable domain in full (rest from reference TRBV28 and TRBJ2-7): DVKVTQSSRYLVKRTGEKVFLECVQDMDHENMFWYRQDPGLGLRLIYFSYDVKMKEKGDIPEGYSVSREKKERFSLILESASTNQTSMYLCASSLLGDAYFGPGTRLTVT.

The rearrangement joins TRBV5-1 to TRBJ2-7, with D perhaps matching TRBD1 or TRBD2 (5 bases each). This CDR3 has 15 residues. Germline V gene lookup returns CDR1 SGHRS and CDR2 YFSETQ. The germline V and J ends were trimmed by 0 bases and 9 bases, with 19 bases remaining between them. In nucleotides, the CDR3 is TGCGCCAGCAGCTTGGATGGGACGCAACCCCGAGGGCAGTACTTC. Translated: CASSLDGTQPRGQYF.

V gene TRBV28 combines with J gene TRBJ2-7; 9 bases fit TRBD1. Losses at the gene ends were 2 bases for V and 9 bases for J; bases not matched to a gene: 11. Germline CDR1 reads MDHEN; CDR2 reads SYDVKM. The CDR3 is 15 amino acids. The chain's CDR3 is CASSLRGTGNSGQYF. In DNA form, the CDR3 reads TGTGCCAGCAGTTTACGCGGGACAGGGAATTCAGGGCAGTACTTC. The variable domain in full, with the rest retrieved from reference TRBV28 and TRBJ2-7, is DVKVTQSSRYLVKRTGEKVFLECVQDMDHENMFWYRQDPGLGLRLIYFSYDVKMKEKGDIPEGYSVSREKKERFSLILESASTNQTSMYLCASSLRGTGNSGQYFGPGTRLTVT.

The CDR3 here is CASSKSGGNTGELFF. As DNA, the CDR3 is TGTGCCAGCAGCAAGAGCGGGGGGAACACCGGGGAGCTGTTTTTT. The chain couples TRBV7-9 to TRBJ2-2; TRBD2 matches at 8 bases. Germline-derived CDR1 and CDR2 are SEHNR and FQNEAQ (reference sequence). This CDR3 contains 15 residues. The J segment lost 1 base and the V segment lost 5 bases, leaving 3 bases of the junction unmatched. The whole variable domain, filled in from reference TRBV7-9 and TRBJ2-2, reads DTGVSQNPRHKITKRGQNVTFRCDPISEHNRLYWYRQTLGQGPEFLTYFQNEAQLEKSRLLSDRFSAERPKGSFSTLEIQRTEQGDSAMYLCASSKSGGNTGELFFGEGSRLTVL.

The chain couples TRBV29-1 to TRBJ2-2; the match to TRBD2 covers 8 bases. V was clipped by 7 bases and J by 5 bases; unmatched bases: 3. From germline, CDR1 is SQVTM and CDR2 ANQGSEA. This CDR3 region has 12 residues. In DNA form, the CDR3 reads TGCAGCGCCCGACTAGCGACCGGGGAGCTGTTTTTT. It translates to CSARLATGELFF.

This clonotype was picked up many times. CDR3 nucleotide sequence: TGTGCCAGCAGCTTAAGTAGTAAAGGGACAGGGGTTTTTGGAACCCAGTACTTC. Translation: CASSLSSKGTGVFGTQYF. The chain links TRBV11-2 to TRBJ2-5, with 10 bases lining up with TRBD1. Germline CDR1 SGHAT, CDR2 FQNNGV. This CDR3 is built from 18 residues. With V trimmed by 2 bases and J by 8 bases, 17 bases remained unmatched. Filled out from reference TRBV11-2 and TRBJ2-5, the complete variable domain reads EAGVAQSPRYKIIEKRQSVAFWCNPISGHATLYWYQQILGQGPKLLIQFQNNGVVDDSQLPKDRFSAERLKGVDSTLKIQPAKLEDSAVYLCASSLSSKGTGVFGTQYFGPGTRLLVL.

This clonotype has only a few counts. V usage is TRBV3-1 and J usage is TRBJ1-3; 8 bases align to TRBD1. In germline, CDR1 is LGHDT, CDR2 YNNKEL (reference sequence). There are 13 residues in the CDR3. V was pared by 4 bases and J by 4 bases, with 0 bases of the junction left unmatched. Here the CDR3 reads CASSRTGGNTIYF. CDR3 nucleotides: TGTGCCAGCAGCCGGACAGGGGGAAACACCATATATTTT.

This clonotype was seen ten or more times. The chain joins TRBV7-9 to TRBJ2-2, with unresolved D. The CDR3 is made up of 13 amino acids. The germline V gene has CDR1 SEHNR and CDR2 FQNEAQ (reference sequence). V was trimmed by 3 bases and J by 1 base, leaving 3 bases between them. The CDR3, as DNA: TGTGCCAGCAGCTTCGGGAACACCGGGGAGCTGTTTTTT. As protein: CASSFGNTGELFF.

This clonotype has at least ten counts. V is TRBV11-2 and J is TRBJ2-1, with a possible D match to TRBD2 (7 bases). CDR1 and CDR2 from the germline V gene are SGHAT and FQNNGV. The ends were cut back, 3 bases at V and 10 bases at J, with 22 bases in the middle. This CDR3 has 16 amino acids. CDR3 residues: CASSFDPFLEGGEQFF. CDR3 DNA sequence: TGTGCCAGCAGCTTCGACCCTTTCCTAGAGGGGGGGGAGCAGTTCTTC.

The chain couples TRBV6-2 or TRBV6-3 to TRBJ2-3, with 10 bases lining up with TRBD2. CDR1 and CDR2 from the germline V gene are MNHEY and SVGEGT. The CDR3 is made up of 16 amino acids. With 5 bases clipped from V and 6 bases from J, the junction kept 11 bases outside the gene matches. The CDR3 is CASSLLQREGPDTQYF. The CDR3 nucleotides read TGTGCCAGCAGTCTCCTTCAGCGGGAGGGCCCGGATACGCAGTATTTT.

This clonotype has a count of ten or more. V usage is TRBV10-2 and J usage is TRBJ1-1, with a weak D call TRBD1 (5 bases). Trimming pared 3 bases from V and 2 bases from J, leaving 7 bases between. Looked up from germline, CDR1 is WSHSY and CDR2 is SAAADI. The CDR3 runs 13 residues. CDR3 DNA sequence: TGCGCCAGCAGTGAACAGGATAACACTGAAGCTTTCTTT. It specifies CASSEQDNTEAFF.

This clonotype was found many times. The CDR3 loop is CASSMYGASGREYEQYF. The CDR3 bases are TGTGCCAGCTCTATGTACGGGGCTAGCGGGAGGGAGTACGAGCAGTACTTC. The V gene is TRBV28, the J gene TRBJ2-7, with 12 bases lining up with TRBD2. This CDR3 comprises 17 residues. With 8 bases clipped from V and 4 bases from J, the junction kept 15 bases outside the gene matches. CDR1 and CDR2 (germline): MDHEN, SYDVKM.

This clonotype was found a few times. The V gene is TRBV7-9, the J gene TRBJ2-7; D ambiguous. The CDR3 consists of 11 residues. With 5 bases removed from V and 2 bases from J, the gap between germline ends came to 4 bases. Looked up from germline, CDR1 is SEHNR and CDR2 is FQNEAQ (reference sequence). The CDR3 spells CASSRTYEQYF. For the CDR3, the DNA is TGTGCCAGCAGCCGGACCTACGAGCAGTACTTC.

Details on this clonotype: A read error may produce the germline difference seen at one junction end. The V call is TRBV6-6, the J call TRBJ2-1, with TRBD2 matching over 8 bases. The germline CDR1 and CDR2 sequences are MNHNY and SVGAGI (reference sequence). This CDR3 has 14 amino acids. CDR3 protein: CVSSQAGVAHEQFF. The CDR3 nucleotides read TGTGTCAGCAGCCAAGCGGGAGTGGCCCATGAGCAGTTCTTC.